This is a list of T cell receptor beta chains from one sample in a study of cytomegalovirus exposure and HLA in healthy donors. Clones were read by immunoSEQ multiplex PCR, and TCRdb kept only the in-frame ones, dropping some. The sample holds roughly 100,000 clones, 88% seen once. Sequenced: PBMCs. The receptors were gathered from a young woman in good health and CMV-seropositive. The CDR3 runs from the conserved cysteine through the conserved F or W. D genes are given only for firm matches. Size tells how often a clone was seen (once, few, many) or the class of an expanded clone, and some rows leave it out.

CDR3 protein: CASSGPGTGIYGYTF; CDR3 DNA: TGTGCCAGCAGCGGACCCGGGACAGGGATTTATGGCTACACCTTC; clone size: -; V gene: TRBV7-9; D gene: TRBD1; J gene: TRBJ1-2
CDR3 protein: CASSTGAAIFYGYTF; CDR3 DNA: TGTGCCAGCAGTACAGGGGCCGCCATATTCTATGGCTACACCTTC; clone size: -; V gene: TRBV28; D gene: TRBD1; J gene: TRBJ1-2
CDR3 protein: CAISLQTGGNTEAFF; CDR3 DNA: TGTGCCATTTCTTTGCAGACAGGGGGGAACACTGAAGCTTTCTTT; clone size: -; V gene: TRBV10-3; D gene: TRBD1; J gene: TRBJ1-1
CDR3 protein: CSVAGEGTDTQYF; CDR3 DNA: TGCAGCGTTGCAGGGGAGGGAACAGATACGCAGTATTTT; clone size: -; V gene: TRBV29-1; D gene: -; J gene: TRBJ2-3
CDR3 protein: CASSLGGGGQFF; CDR3 DNA: TGTGCCAGCAGCTTAGGCGGGGGGGGGCAGTTCTTC; clone size: -; V gene: TRBV7-2; D gene: TRBD2; J gene: TRBJ2-1
CDR3 protein: CASSLQRLTGYTF; CDR3 DNA: TGTGCCAGCAGCTTGCAGAGGTTAACGGGCTACACCTTC; clone size: -; V gene: TRBV5-8; D gene: -; J gene: TRBJ1-2
CDR3 protein: CASRGTSGVDEQFF; CDR3 DNA: TGTGCCAGCAGGGGGACTAGCGGGGTCGATGAGCAGTTCTTC; clone size: -; V gene: TRBV2; D gene: TRBD2; J gene: TRBJ2-1
CDR3 protein: CASTLGQGSQPQHF; CDR3 DNA: TGTGCCAGTACCCTAGGACAGGGAAGTCAGCCCCAGCATTTT; clone size: -; V gene: TRBV19; D gene: TRBD1; J gene: TRBJ1-5
CDR3 protein: CASRPPAEMGEQFF; CDR3 DNA: TGTGCCAGCAGGCCCCCGGCGGAAATGGGTGAGCAGTTCTTC; clone size: once; V gene: TRBV27; D gene: -; J gene: TRBJ2-1
CDR3 protein: CASSPLGLRNNEQFF; CDR3 DNA: TGTGCCAGCAGCCCCCTCGGACTGAGAAACAATGAGCAGTTCTTC; clone size: -; V gene: TRBV7-2; D gene: -; J gene: TRBJ2-1
CDR3 protein: CASSQNRGRLVIVGELFF; CDR3 DNA: TGTGCCAGCAGTCAAAACAGGGGGCGCCTGGTCATCGTAGGGGAGCTGTTTTTT; clone size: -; V gene: TRBV27; D gene: TRBD1; J gene: TRBJ2-2
CDR3 protein: CASRADRGRNSPLHF; CDR3 DNA: TGTGCCAGCAGAGCAGACAGGGGACGGAATTCACCCCTCCACTTT; clone size: -; V gene: TRBV6-1; D gene: TRBD1; J gene: TRBJ1-6
CDR3 protein: CASSLGAFYEQYF; CDR3 DNA: TGTGCCAGCAGCCTAGGGGCATTCTACGAGCAGTACTTC; clone size: -; V gene: TRBV13; D gene: -; J gene: TRBJ2-7
CDR3 protein: CASSPGTDTQYF; CDR3 DNA: TGTGCCAGCAGCCCCGGCACAGATACGCAGTATTTT; clone size: -; V gene: TRBV7-2; D gene: -; J gene: TRBJ2-3
CDR3 protein: CASSFADRGNQPQHF; CDR3 DNA: TGTGCCAGCAGCTTTGCGGACAGGGGAAATCAGCCCCAGCATTTT; clone size: few; V gene: TRBV7-9; D gene: TRBD1; J gene: TRBJ1-5
CDR3 protein: CASSDGTVALTEAFF; CDR3 DNA: TGTGCCAGCAGTGACGGGACTGTAGCCCTCACTGAAGCTTTCTTT; clone size: once; V gene: TRBV27; D gene: -; J gene: TRBJ1-1
CDR3 protein: CASSEGGGGFNEQFF; CDR3 DNA: TGTGCCAGCAGTGAAGGCGGGGGGGGGTTTAATGAGCAGTTCTTC; clone size: -; V gene: TRBV6-1; D gene: TRBD2; J gene: TRBJ2-1
CDR3 protein: CAINPGGNKAYNSPLHF; CDR3 DNA: TGTGCCATCAACCCGGGGGGGAACAAAGCTTATAATTCACCCCTCCACTTT; clone size: few; V gene: TRBV10-3; D gene: -; J gene: TRBJ1-6
CDR3 protein: CASSRLAGNTDTQYF; CDR3 DNA: TGTGCCAGCTCCCGACTAGCGGGAAACACAGATACGCAGTATTTT; clone size: -; V gene: TRBV18; D gene: TRBD2; J gene: TRBJ2-3
CDR3 protein: CASSGRGVRGDLLFF; CDR3 DNA: TGTGCCAGCAGCGGGAGGGGTGTCCGGGGCGATCTACTGTTTTTT; clone size: -; V gene: TRBV7-2; D gene: -; J gene: TRBJ1-4
CDR3 protein: CASSATVQETQYF; CDR3 DNA: TGTGCCAGCAGCGCGACAGTCCAAGAGACCCAGTACTTC; clone size: -; V gene: TRBV9; D gene: -; J gene: TRBJ2-5
CDR3 protein: CASSLSGTGGPDTQYF; CDR3 DNA: TGTGCCAGCAGCTTAAGTGGGACAGGGGGTCCAGATACGCAGTATTTT; clone size: -; V gene: TRBV7-2; D gene: TRBD1; J gene: TRBJ2-3
CDR3 protein: CASSPRTGTRVNGYTF; CDR3 DNA: TGCGCCAGCAGCCCACGGACAGGGACGCGGGTCAATGGCTACACCTTC; clone size: -; V gene: TRBV5-1; D gene: TRBD1; J gene: TRBJ1-2
CDR3 protein: CASRTGTFSGNTIYF; CDR3 DNA: TGTGCCAGCAGGACCGGGACATTCTCTGGAAACACCATATATTTT; clone size: -; V gene: TRBV6-5; D gene: -; J gene: TRBJ1-3
CDR3 protein: CASSLGGGEQYF; CDR3 DNA: TGTGCCAGCAGTTTAGGGGGGGGCGAGCAGTACTTC; clone size: -; V gene: TRBV27; D gene: TRBD2; J gene: TRBJ2-7
CDR3 protein: CASSSGQVPVNTEAFF; CDR3 DNA: TGTGCCAGCAGCTCTGGGCAAGTACCAGTGAACACTGAAGCTTTCTTT; clone size: -; V gene: TRBV7-9; D gene: -; J gene: TRBJ1-1
CDR3 protein: CASSLLGVSTDTQYF; CDR3 DNA: TGTGCCAGCAGCTTATTGGGAGTGAGCACAGATACGCAGTATTTT; clone size: -; V gene: TRBV7-2; D gene: -; J gene: TRBJ2-3
CDR3 protein: CASSLDEGAQPQHF; CDR3 DNA: TGTGCCAGCAGCTTAGACGAGGGTGCACAGCCCCAGCATTTT; clone size: -; V gene: TRBV7-6; D gene: -; J gene: TRBJ1-5
CDR3 protein: CASSLGAGGYNEQFF; CDR3 DNA: TGTGCCAGCAGCTTGGGGGCGGGGGGTTACAATGAGCAGTTCTTC; clone size: -; V gene: TRBV7-6; D gene: TRBD2; J gene: TRBJ2-1
CDR3 protein: CASSFLGEGNIQYF; CDR3 DNA: TGTGCCAGTAGTTTCCTCGGGGAGGGGAACATTCAGTACTTC; clone size: -; V gene: TRBV19; D gene: TRBD2; J gene: TRBJ2-4
CDR3 protein: CASSRQGSGNTIYF; CDR3 DNA: TGTGCCAGCAGTCGTCAGGGGTCTGGAAACACCATATATTTT; clone size: -; V gene: TRBV2; D gene: -; J gene: TRBJ1-3
CDR3 protein: CASSESLETYNEQFF; CDR3 DNA: TGCGCCAGCAGTGAGTCCCTAGAAACCTACAATGAGCAGTTCTTC; clone size: few; V gene: TRBV10-1; D gene: -; J gene: TRBJ2-1
CDR3 protein: CASSWGLNTEAFF; CDR3 DNA: TGTGCCAGCAGCTGGGGCCTTAACACTGAAGCTTTCTTT; clone size: -; V gene: TRBV27; D gene: -; J gene: TRBJ1-1
CDR3 protein: CASSSSIGQGGNTDTQYF; CDR3 DNA: TGTGCCAGCAGCTCCTCAATAGGACAGGGGGGAAACACAGATACGCAGTATTTT; clone size: once; V gene: TRBV7-9; D gene: TRBD1; J gene: TRBJ2-3
CDR3 protein: CASRTDTGELFF; CDR3 DNA: TGTGCCAGCCGGACTGACACCGGGGAGCTGTTTTTT; clone size: -; V gene: TRBV18; D gene: -; J gene: TRBJ2-2
CDR3 protein: CASSVEGGQSTDTQYF; CDR3 DNA: TGTGCCAGCAGCGTAGAAGGGGGACAGTCCACAGATACGCAGTATTTT; clone size: -; V gene: TRBV9; D gene: TRBD1; J gene: TRBJ2-3
CDR3 protein: CASSSQNSPLHF; CDR3 DNA: TGTGCCAGCAGCTCCCAGAATTCACCCCTCCACTTT; clone size: few; V gene: TRBV7-2; D gene: -; J gene: TRBJ1-6
CDR3 protein: CASSLAAGAATGELFF; CDR3 DNA: TGTGCCAGCAGCTTGGCCGCTGGGGCTGCGACCGGGGAGCTGTTTTTT; clone size: -; V gene: TRBV5-4; D gene: -; J gene: TRBJ2-2
CDR3 protein: CASSVAGSPLHF; CDR3 DNA: TGTGCCAGCAGCGTGGCAGGTTCACCCCTCCACTTT; clone size: -; V gene: TRBV9; D gene: -; J gene: TRBJ1-6
CDR3 protein: CASSYSAGGSETQYF; CDR3 DNA: TGTGCCAGCAGTTACTCGGCGGGGGGCAGTGAGACCCAGTACTTC; clone size: once; V gene: TRBV6-5; D gene: TRBD2; J gene: TRBJ2-5
CDR3 protein: CASSRAGTQYF; CDR3 DNA: TGTGCCAGCAGCCGCGCAGGGACCCAGTACTTC; clone size: -; V gene: TRBV7-2; D gene: -; J gene: TRBJ2-5
CDR3 protein: CATSAVTGSFGEQYF; CDR3 DNA: TGTGCCACCAGCGCCGTAACAGGGAGCTTCGGCGAGCAGTACTTC; clone size: -; V gene: TRBV15; D gene: -; J gene: TRBJ2-7
CDR3 protein: CASSLGGGFSYGYTF; CDR3 DNA: TGTGCCAGCAGCTTAGGGGGGGGTTTCAGCTATGGCTACACCTTC; clone size: -; V gene: TRBV7-2; D gene: -; J gene: TRBJ1-2
CDR3 protein: CASSLDGTSGADTQYF; CDR3 DNA: TGTGCCAGCAGCTTAGATGGGACTAGCGGGGCAGATACGCAGTATTTT; clone size: -; V gene: TRBV11-3; D gene: TRBD2; J gene: TRBJ2-3
CDR3 protein: CANSDGGTIYF; CDR3 DNA: TGTGCCAACTCTGACGGGGGTACCATATATTTT; clone size: -; V gene: TRBV2; D gene: -; J gene: TRBJ1-3
CDR3 protein: CSAPRGYEQYF; CDR3 DNA: TGCAGTGCTCCCCGGGGATACGAGCAGTACTTC; clone size: -; V gene: TRBV20-1; D gene: -; J gene: TRBJ2-7
CDR3 protein: CASSLPGTQMIETQYF; CDR3 DNA: TGTGCCAGCAGCTTGCCCGGGACACAGATGATAGAGACCCAGTACTTC; clone size: -; V gene: TRBV5-4; D gene: -; J gene: TRBJ2-5
CDR3 protein: CASSGRAGGPLETQYF; CDR3 DNA: TGTGCCAGCAGTGGAAGAGCGGGGGGGCCGTTAGAGACCCAGTACTTC; clone size: -; V gene: TRBV2; D gene: TRBD2; J gene: TRBJ2-5
CDR3 protein: CASSFSVHNEQFF; CDR3 DNA: TGTGCCAGCAGTTTCAGCGTTCACAATGAGCAGTTCTTC; clone size: -; V gene: TRBV27; D gene: -; J gene: TRBJ2-1
CDR3 protein: CASSDQGKDTQYF; CDR3 DNA: TGTGCCAGCAGTGATCAGGGCAAGGATACGCAGTATTTT; clone size: -; V gene: TRBV6-4; D gene: -; J gene: TRBJ2-3
CDR3 protein: CATSALGVEGSNQPQHF; CDR3 DNA: TGTGCCACCAGCGCACTTGGCGTGGAGGGGTCCAATCAGCCCCAGCATTTT; clone size: -; V gene: TRBV15; D gene: -; J gene: TRBJ1-5
CDR3 protein: CASSADRGTGSPLHF; CDR3 DNA: TGTGCCAGTAGTGCAGACAGGGGGACCGGCTCACCCCTCCACTTT; clone size: once; V gene: TRBV19; D gene: TRBD1; J gene: TRBJ1-6